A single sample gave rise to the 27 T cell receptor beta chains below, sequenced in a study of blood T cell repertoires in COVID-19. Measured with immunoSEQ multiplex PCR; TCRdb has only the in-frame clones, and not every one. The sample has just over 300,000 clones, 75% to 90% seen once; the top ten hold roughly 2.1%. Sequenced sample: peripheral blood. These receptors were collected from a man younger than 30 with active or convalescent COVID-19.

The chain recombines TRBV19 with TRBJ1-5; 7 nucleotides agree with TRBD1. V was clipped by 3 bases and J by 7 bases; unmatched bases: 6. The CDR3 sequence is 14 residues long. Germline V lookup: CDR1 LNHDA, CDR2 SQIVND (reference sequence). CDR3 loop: CASSMKGARQPQHF. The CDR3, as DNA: TGTGCCAGTAGTATGAAGGGGGCTAGGCAGCCCCAGCATTTT.

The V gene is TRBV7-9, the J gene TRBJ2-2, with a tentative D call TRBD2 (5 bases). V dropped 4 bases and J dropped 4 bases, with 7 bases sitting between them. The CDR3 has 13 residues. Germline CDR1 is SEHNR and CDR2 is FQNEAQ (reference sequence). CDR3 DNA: TGTGCCAGCAGCTCCAGCGGCACCGGGGAGCTGTTTTTT. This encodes CASSSSGTGELFF.

CDR3 sequence reads: CASSSRWGYTF. CDR3 coding DNA: TGTGCCAGCAGTTCCCGGTGGGGCTACACCTTC. This rearrangement joins TRBV28 to TRBJ1-2, with D unresolved. Germline lookup yields CDR1 MDHEN and CDR2 SYDVKM. The CDR3 totals 11 residues. V lost 4 bases, J lost 8 bases, and 8 bases lay in between.

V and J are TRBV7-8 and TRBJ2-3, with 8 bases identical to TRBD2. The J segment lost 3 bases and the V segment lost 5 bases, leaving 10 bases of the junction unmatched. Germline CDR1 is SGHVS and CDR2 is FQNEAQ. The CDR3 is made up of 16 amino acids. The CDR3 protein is CASSPPVAGLTDTQYF. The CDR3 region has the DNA TGTGCCAGCAGCCCTCCCGTAGCGGGGTTAACAGATACGCAGTATTTT.

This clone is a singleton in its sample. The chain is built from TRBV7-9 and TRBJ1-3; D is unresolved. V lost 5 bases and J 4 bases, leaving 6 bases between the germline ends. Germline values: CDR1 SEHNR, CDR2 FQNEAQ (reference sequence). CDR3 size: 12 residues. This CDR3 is CASSVLGNTIYF. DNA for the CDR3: TGTGCCAGCAGCGTCCTAGGAAACACCATATATTTT.

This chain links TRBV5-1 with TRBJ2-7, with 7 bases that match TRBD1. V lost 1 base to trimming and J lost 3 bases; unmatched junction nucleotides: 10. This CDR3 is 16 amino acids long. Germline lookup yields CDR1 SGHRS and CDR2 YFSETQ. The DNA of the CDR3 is TGCGCCAGCAGCTTGTTTGGGGACAGTAAAGACTACGAGCAGTACTTC. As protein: CASSLFGDSKDYEQYF.

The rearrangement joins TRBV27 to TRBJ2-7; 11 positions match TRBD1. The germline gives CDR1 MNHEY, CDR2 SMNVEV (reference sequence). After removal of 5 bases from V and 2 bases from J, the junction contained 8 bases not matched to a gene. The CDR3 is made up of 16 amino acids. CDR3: CASSHAPGQGAYEQYF. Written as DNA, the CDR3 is TGTGCCAGCAGTCACGCACCGGGACAGGGGGCCTACGAGCAGTACTTC.

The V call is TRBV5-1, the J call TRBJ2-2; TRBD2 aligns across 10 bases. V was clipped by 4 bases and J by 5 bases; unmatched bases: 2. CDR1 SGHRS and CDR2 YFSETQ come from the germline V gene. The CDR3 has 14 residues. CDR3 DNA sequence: TGCGCCAGCAGCCGACTAGCGGGTACCGGGGAGCTGTTTTTT. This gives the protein CASSRLAGTGELFF. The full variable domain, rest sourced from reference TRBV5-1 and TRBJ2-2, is KAGVTQTPRYLIKTRGQQVTLSCSPISGHRSVSWYQQTPGQGLQFLFEYFSETQRNKGNFPGRFSGRQFSNSRSEMNVSTLELGDSALYLCASSRLAGTGELFFGEGSRLTVL.

The CDR3 reads CASSLTGKGSPLHF. DNA for the CDR3: TGTGCCAGCAGCTTAACAGGGAAAGGGTCACCCCTCCACTTT. This chain uses TRBV7-9 with TRBJ1-6; weak D call: TRBD1 (6 bases). Trimming stripped 2 bases from V and 10 bases from J, with 12 bases between. This CDR3 is 14 amino acids long. Germline CDR1 reads SEHNR; CDR2 reads FQNEAQ (reference sequence).

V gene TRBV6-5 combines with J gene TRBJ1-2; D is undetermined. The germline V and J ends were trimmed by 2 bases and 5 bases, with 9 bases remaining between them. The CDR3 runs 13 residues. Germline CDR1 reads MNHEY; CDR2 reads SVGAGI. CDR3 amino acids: CASSYLNLYGYTF. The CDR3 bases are TGTGCCAGCAGTTACCTCAACTTGTATGGCTACACCTTC.

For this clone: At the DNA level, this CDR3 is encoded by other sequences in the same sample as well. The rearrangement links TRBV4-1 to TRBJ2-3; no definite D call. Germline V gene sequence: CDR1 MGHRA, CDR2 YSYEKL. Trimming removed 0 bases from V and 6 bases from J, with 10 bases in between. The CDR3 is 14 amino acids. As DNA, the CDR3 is TGCGCCAGCAGCCAAGATCGGAGTACGGATACGCAGTATTTT. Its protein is CASSQDRSTDTQYF.

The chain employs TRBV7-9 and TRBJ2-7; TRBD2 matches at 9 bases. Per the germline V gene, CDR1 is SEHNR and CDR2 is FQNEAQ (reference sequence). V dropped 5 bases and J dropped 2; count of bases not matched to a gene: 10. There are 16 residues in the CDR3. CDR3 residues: CASSPRVAGVAYEQYF. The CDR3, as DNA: TGTGCCAGCAGCCCTCGGGTAGCGGGGGTCGCCTACGAGCAGTACTTC. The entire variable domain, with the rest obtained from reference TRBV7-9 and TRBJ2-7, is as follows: DTGVSQNPRHKITKRGQNVTFRCDPISEHNRLYWYRQTLGQGPEFLTYFQNEAQLEKSRLLSDRFSAERPKGSFSTLEIQRTEQGDSAMYLCASSPRVAGVAYEQYFGPGTRLTVT.

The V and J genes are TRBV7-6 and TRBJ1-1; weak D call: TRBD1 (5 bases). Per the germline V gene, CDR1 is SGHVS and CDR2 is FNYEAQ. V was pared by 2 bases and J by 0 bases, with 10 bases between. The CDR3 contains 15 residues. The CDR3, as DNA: TGTGCCAGCAGCTTACTAGGACACCTGAACACTGAAGCTTTCTTT. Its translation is CASSLLGHLNTEAFF.

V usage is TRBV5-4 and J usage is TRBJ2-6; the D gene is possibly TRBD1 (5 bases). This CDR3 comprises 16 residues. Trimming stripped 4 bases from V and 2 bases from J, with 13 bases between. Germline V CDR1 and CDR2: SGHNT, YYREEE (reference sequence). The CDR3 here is CASSHDSLAGANVLTF. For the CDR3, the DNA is TGTGCCAGCAGCCATGACAGCCTCGCTGGGGCCAACGTCCTGACTTTC.

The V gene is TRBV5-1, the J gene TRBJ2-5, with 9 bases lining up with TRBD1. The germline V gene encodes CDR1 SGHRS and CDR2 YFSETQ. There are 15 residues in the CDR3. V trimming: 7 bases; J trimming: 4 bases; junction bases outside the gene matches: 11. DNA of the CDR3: TGCGCCAGCGGGACCGGGACAGGGTTAGGAGAGACCCAGTACTTC. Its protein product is CASGTGTGLGETQYF.

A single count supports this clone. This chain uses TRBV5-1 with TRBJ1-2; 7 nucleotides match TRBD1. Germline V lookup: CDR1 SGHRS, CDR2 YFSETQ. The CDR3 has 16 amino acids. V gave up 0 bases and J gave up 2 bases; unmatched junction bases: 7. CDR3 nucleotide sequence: TGCGCCAGCAGCTTGGGTACCCGGGACAGAAACTATGGCTACACCTTC. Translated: CASSLGTRDRNYGYTF.

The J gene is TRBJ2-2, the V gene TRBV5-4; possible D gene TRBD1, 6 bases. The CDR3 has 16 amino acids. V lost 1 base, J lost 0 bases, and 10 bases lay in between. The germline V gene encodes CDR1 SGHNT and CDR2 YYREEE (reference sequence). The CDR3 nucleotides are TGTGCCAGCAGCTTGACAGGGTCCGCGAACACCGGGGAGCTGTTTTTT. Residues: CASSLTGSANTGELFF. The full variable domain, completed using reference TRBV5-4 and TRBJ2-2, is ETGVTQSPTHLIKTRGQQVTLRCSSQSGHNTVSWYQQALGQGPQFIFQYYREEENGRGNFPPRFSGLQFPNYSSELNVNALELDDSALYLCASSLTGSANTGELFFGEGSRLTVL.

The CDR3 loop reads CASSEGQGASYEQYF. Here the CDR3 DNA reads TGTGCCAGCAGTGAGGGACAGGGGGCCTCCTACGAGCAGTACTTC. The J gene is TRBJ2-7, the V gene TRBV6-1; 12 nucleotides match TRBD1. Germline V CDR1 and CDR2: MNHNS, SASEGT. This CDR3 region has 15 residues. Trimming at V came to 3 bases and at J to 0 bases, leaving 0 bases not matched to a gene.

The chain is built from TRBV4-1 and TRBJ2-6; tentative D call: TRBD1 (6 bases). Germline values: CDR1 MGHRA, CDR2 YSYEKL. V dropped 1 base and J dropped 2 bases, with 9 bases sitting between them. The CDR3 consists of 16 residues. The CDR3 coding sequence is TGCGCCAGCAGCCAAGGCAGGGGTACTGGGGCCAACGTCCTGACTTTC. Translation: CASSQGRGTGANVLTF.

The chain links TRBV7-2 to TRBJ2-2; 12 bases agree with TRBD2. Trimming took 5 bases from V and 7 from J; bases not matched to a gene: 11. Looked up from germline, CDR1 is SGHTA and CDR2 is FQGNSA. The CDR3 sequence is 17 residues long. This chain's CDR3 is CASSQVRLAGGIGELFF. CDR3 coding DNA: TGTGCCAGCAGCCAAGTCAGGCTAGCGGGAGGGATCGGGGAGCTGTTTTTT.

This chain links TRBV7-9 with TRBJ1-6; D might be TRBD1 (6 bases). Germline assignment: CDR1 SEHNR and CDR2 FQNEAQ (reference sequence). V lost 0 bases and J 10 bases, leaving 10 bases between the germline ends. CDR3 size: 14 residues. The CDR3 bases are TGTGCCAGCAGCTTAGCACAGGGACGCTCACCCCTCCACTTT. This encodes CASSLAQGRSPLHF. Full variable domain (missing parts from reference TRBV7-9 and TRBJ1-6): DTGVSQNPRHKITKRGQNVTFRCDPISEHNRLYWYRQTLGQGPEFLTYFQNEAQLEKSRLLSDRFSAERPKGSFSTLEIQRTEQGDSAMYLCASSLAQGRSPLHFGNGTRLTVT.

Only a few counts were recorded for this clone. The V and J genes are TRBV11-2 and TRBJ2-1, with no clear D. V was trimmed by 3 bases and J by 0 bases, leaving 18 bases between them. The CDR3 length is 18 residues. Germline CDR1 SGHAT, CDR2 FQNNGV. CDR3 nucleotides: TGTGCCAGCAGCTTTGAGGCTTTAGATTTAAGCTCCTACAATGAGCAGTTCTTC. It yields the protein CASSFEALDLSSYNEQFF.

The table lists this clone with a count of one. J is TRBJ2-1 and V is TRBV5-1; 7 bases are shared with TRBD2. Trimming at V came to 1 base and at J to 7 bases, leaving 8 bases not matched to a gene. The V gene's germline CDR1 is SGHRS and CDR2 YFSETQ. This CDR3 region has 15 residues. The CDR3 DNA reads TGCGCCAGCAGCTTGACGACGGGGAGGGCTAATGAGCAGTTCTTC. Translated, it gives CASSLTTGRANEQFF.

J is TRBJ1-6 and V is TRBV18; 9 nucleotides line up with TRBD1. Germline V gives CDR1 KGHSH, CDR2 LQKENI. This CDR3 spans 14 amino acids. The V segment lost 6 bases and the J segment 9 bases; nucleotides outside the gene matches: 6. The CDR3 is CASSSGTGFSPLHF. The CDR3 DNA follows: TGTGCCAGCTCCTCGGGGACAGGGTTTTCACCCCTCCACTTT.

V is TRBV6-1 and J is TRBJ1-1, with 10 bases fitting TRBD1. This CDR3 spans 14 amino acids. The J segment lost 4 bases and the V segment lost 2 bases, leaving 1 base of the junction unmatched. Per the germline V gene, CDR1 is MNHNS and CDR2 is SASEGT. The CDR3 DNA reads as TGTGCCAGCAGTGAACGGGACAGGGGCACTGAAGCTTTCTTT. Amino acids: CASSERDRGTEAFF.

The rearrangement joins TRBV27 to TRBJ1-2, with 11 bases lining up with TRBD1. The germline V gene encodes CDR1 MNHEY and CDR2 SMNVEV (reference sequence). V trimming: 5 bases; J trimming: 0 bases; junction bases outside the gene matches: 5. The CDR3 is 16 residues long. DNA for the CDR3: TGTGCCAGCAGTCGGGACAGGGGGTCCCCTAACTATGGCTACACCTTC. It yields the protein CASSRDRGSPNYGYTF.

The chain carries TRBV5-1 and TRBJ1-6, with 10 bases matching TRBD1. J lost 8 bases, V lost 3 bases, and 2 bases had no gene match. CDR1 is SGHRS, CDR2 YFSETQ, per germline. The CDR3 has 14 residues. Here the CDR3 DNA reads TGCGCCAGCAGCTATGGGACAGGGGATTCACCCCTCCACTTT. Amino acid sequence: CASSYGTGDSPLHF.